This is a list of T cell receptor beta chains from one sample in a study of T cell repertoires in cytomegalovirus infection. TCRdb re-called the reads through MiXCR, storing one row per CDR3 protein. The sample carries hundreds of thousands of distinct CDR3 sequences, 25% to 40% recorded once. The sample consisted of PBMCs. These receptors came from a human donor in good health (CMV status not recorded). Some clones in this sample may be carry-over from other donors' samples. Each CDR3 is given with its conserved first and last residue. A D gene is named only where the DNA matches it firmly. Where a row states a size, it is once, few, many or the class of an expanded clone; other rows omit it.

CDR3 protein	CDR3 DNA	V gene	J gene	clone size	D gene
CASNNQGVSSPLHF	TGTGCCAGCAATAATCAGGGGGTTAGTTCACCCCTCCACTTT	TRBV7-2	TRBJ1-6	many	TRBD1
CASSRIGGMAGELFF	TGTGCCAGCAGTCGTATAGGGGGGATGGCCGGGGAGCTGTTTTTT	TRBV6-1	TRBJ2-2	.	.
CASRPQPGTIYF	TGTGCCAGTCGACCCCAGCCGGGAACCATATATTTT	TRBV19	TRBJ1-3	.	.
CASSRTATSGANVLTF	TGTGCCAGCTCTAGGACGGCAACCTCTGGGGCCAACGTCCTGACTTTC	TRBV6-6	TRBJ2-6	.	.
CASSLAPEVYGYTF	TGTGCCAGCAGCTTGGCCCCAGAGGTCTATGGCTACACCTTC	TRBV5-6	TRBJ1-2	.	.
CASTAPLYYGYTF	TGTGCCAGTACGGCCCCACTTTACTATGGCTACACCTTC	TRBV19	TRBJ1-2	.	.
CASSLPPSDTQYF	TGTGCCAGCAGTTTGCCACCCTCAGATACGCAGTATTTT	TRBV12-3/TRBV12-4	TRBJ2-3	.	.
CASSSDTGSNQPQHF	TGTGCCAGCAGTTCCGATACAGGGTCCAATCAGCCCCAGCATTTT	TRBV12-3/TRBV12-4	TRBJ1-5	few	.
CASSFWDSLSGANVLTF	TGTGCCAGCAGCTTCTGGGACAGCCTCTCTGGGGCCAACGTCCTGACTTTC	TRBV5-5	TRBJ2-6	few	TRBD1
CASSLGDVYEKLFF	TGTGCCAGCAGTTTAGGGGATGTGTACGAAAAACTGTTTTTT	TRBV6-6	TRBJ1-4	.	.
CSAYAWGGTGLPATDTQYF	TGCAGTGCCTACGCGTGGGGTGGGACAGGGTTACCTGCCACAGATACGCAGTATTTT	TRBV20-1	TRBJ2-3	.	TRBD1
CASRVAGTDTQYF	TGTGCCAGCAGGGTAGCGGGCACAGATACGCAGTATTTT	TRBV27	TRBJ2-3	few	.
CARSFYDSYNEQFF	TGTGCCCGCAGTTTTTACGACTCCTACAATGAGCAGTTCTTC	TRBV6-5	TRBJ2-1	.	.